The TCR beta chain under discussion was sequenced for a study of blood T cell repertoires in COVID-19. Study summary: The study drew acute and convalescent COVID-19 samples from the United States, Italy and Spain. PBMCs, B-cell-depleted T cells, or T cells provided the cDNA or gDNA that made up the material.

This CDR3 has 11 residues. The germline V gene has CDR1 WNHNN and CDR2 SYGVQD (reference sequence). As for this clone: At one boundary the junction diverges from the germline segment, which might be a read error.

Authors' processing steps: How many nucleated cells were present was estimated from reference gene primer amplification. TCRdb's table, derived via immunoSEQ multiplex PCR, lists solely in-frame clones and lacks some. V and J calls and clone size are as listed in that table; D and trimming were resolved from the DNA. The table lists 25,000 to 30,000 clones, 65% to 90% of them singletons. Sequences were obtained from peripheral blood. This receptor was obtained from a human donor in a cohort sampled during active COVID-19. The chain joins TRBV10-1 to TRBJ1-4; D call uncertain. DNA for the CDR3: TGCGCCAGCAGTATCTACTTAACCCTTCCTTTT. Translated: CASSIYLTLPF.